Below are 20 T cell receptor beta chains sequenced from a single sample in a study of monozygotic twins with inflammatory bowel disease (dated by TCRdb to the late 2010s). The receptor library was made with 5' RACE. The reads were generated on an Illumina HiSeq 2500. TCRdb reprocessed the reads, so every CDR3 protein sequence counts as one entry and DNA is not shown. The record for this sample contains 420,000 or so distinct CDR3 sequences. Together, the top ten hold roughly 2.5% of the sample. Sequencing was done on a sample of blood. These receptor sequences come from a human donor with ulcerative colitis or Crohn's disease, or a healthy co-twin of an affected twin (not recorded which).

The chain couples TRBV12-3 or TRBV12-4 to TRBJ1-5. The CDR3 sequence is 13 residues long. This CDR3 is CASRPDFNQPQHF.

This sequence joins TRBV6-1 and TRBJ1-2; TCRdb reports TRBD1, a call that lacks DNA to check it against. Germline V lookup: CDR1 MNHNS, CDR2 SASEGT. The CDR3 length is 14 residues. The CDR3: CASSIRGQIYGYTF.

The chain uses TRBV7-2 and TRBJ2-5; checking the TCRdb D call of TRBD1 is not possible without DNA. CDR3 length: 15 amino acids. In germline, CDR1 is SGHTA, CDR2 FQGNSA. The CDR3 loop reads CASSFYTGRQETQYF.

The chain has TRBV5-1 and TRBJ2-1. Germline assignment: CDR1 SGHRS and CDR2 YFSETQ. The CDR3 runs to 13 residues. CDR3 loop: CASSFGHNNEQFF.

This chain connects TRBV2 to TRBJ2-2. The CDR3 has 12 amino acids. Germline CDR1 SNHLY, CDR2 FYNNEI. The CDR3 sequence is CASSVYTGELFF.

The V and J genes are TRBV12-3 or TRBV12-4 and TRBJ2-5; lacking DNA, the TRBD2 call made by TCRdb goes unchecked. This CDR3 is 12 amino acids long. The CDR3 loop is CASSRGRETQYF.

The V gene is TRBV5-1, the J gene TRBJ1-5; TCRdb's D gene call, TRBD1, goes unchecked for lack of DNA. The CDR3 loop spans 15 amino acids. Germline CDR1 is SGHRS and CDR2 is YFSETQ. CDR3 loop: CASSFHRGRDQPQHF.

The V call is TRBV6-5, the J call TRBJ2-7. The CDR3 has 14 residues. Germline-derived CDR1 and CDR2 are MNHEY and SVGAGI. CDR3 protein: CASSYGDGIYEQYF.

This chain uses TRBV7-2 with TRBJ1-4; TCRdb's assignment of TRBD1 cannot be checked, as there is no DNA. The CDR3 contains 16 residues. CDR1 is SGHTA, CDR2 FQGNSA, per germline. CDR3: CASSLAWQGVDEKLFF.

The chain is built from TRBV28 and TRBJ2-3; the D call from TCRdb, TRBD1, cannot be confirmed without DNA. Germline assignment: CDR1 MDHEN and CDR2 SYDVKM. This CDR3 region has 17 residues. The CDR3 region is CASSPPLGLMGADTQYF. The full variable domain, with the rest looked up from reference TRBV28 and TRBJ2-3, is DVKVTQSSRYLVKRTGEKVFLECVQDMDHENMFWYRQDPGLGLRLIYFSYDVKMKEKGDIPEGYSVSREKKERFSLILESASTNQTSMYLCASSPPLGLMGADTQYFGPGTRLTVL.

The chain has TRBV6-8 and TRBJ2-1. Germline loops: CDR1 MNHGY, CDR2 SAAAGT. The CDR3 covers 11 residues. CDR3 sequence reads: CASSPTDEQFF.

The genes are TRBV28 and TRBJ1-4; TCRdb proposes TRBD1, but this gene call is untestable without DNA. The CDR3 consists of 13 residues. The germline CDR1 and CDR2 sequences are MDHEN and SYDVKM. The CDR3 reads CASSLGGREKLFF.

The chain joins TRBV10-1 to TRBJ2-1; TCRdb proposes TRBD2, but this gene call is untestable without DNA. This CDR3 comprises 18 residues. Looked up from germline, CDR1 is WNHNN and CDR2 is SYGVQD (reference sequence). CDR3 sequence: CASRGTSGGASVYNEQFF.

The chain uses TRBV5-8 and TRBJ2-3. CDR3 length: 13 residues. In germline, CDR1 is SGHTS, CDR2 YDEGEE. CDR3 region: CASSWGLVSTQYF.

The rearrangement links TRBV5-6 to TRBJ1-1; TCRdb's D call, TRBD1, is unchecked because there is no DNA. The CDR3 is 16 residues long. Germline V gene data show CDR1 as SGHDT and CDR2 as YYEEEE. CDR3 amino acids: CASSRVTQGVETEAFF.

The gene calls are TRBV7-6 and TRBJ2-1; checking the TCRdb D call of TRBD2 is not possible without DNA. CDR1 is SGHVS, CDR2 FNYEAQ, per germline. The length of the CDR3 is 20 residues. CDR3 protein: CASSLLPGLAGGREAGEQFF.

This chain connects TRBV3-1 to TRBJ1-1; no DNA is available, so the TRBD1 call from TCRdb remains unchecked. CDR1 and CDR2 (germline): LGHDT, YNNKEL (reference sequence). The CDR3 sequence is 16 residues long. The CDR3 spells CASSQVPALVSGEAFF. Full variable domain (remainder filled in from reference TRBV3-1 and TRBJ1-1): DTAVSQTPKYLVTQMGNDKSIKCEQNLGHDTMYWYKQDSKKFLKIMFSYNNKELIINETVPNRFSPKSPDKAHLNLHINSLELGDSAVYFCASSQVPALVSGEAFFGQGTRLTVV.

This chain uses TRBV20-1 with TRBJ2-7; checking the TCRdb D call of TRBD1 is not possible without DNA. Germline CDR1 reads DFQATT; CDR2 reads SNEGSKA (reference sequence). The CDR3 is made up of 12 amino acids. The CDR3 sequence: CSASRGNYEQYF.

The chain recombines TRBV11-2 with TRBJ1-1; TCRdb indicates TRBD1, and absent DNA this call remains unverified. The CDR3 is made up of 14 amino acids. Looked up from germline, CDR1 is SGHAT and CDR2 is FQNNGV. Here the CDR3 reads CASSPQTGSTEAFF.

The chain uses TRBV9 and TRBJ2-1; TCRdb's assignment of TRBD1 cannot be checked, as there is no DNA. This CDR3 contains 15 residues. The germline CDR1 and CDR2 sequences are SGDLS and YYNGEE. This CDR3 reads CASSVSGDTYNEQFF.